This TCR beta chain stems from a study of T cells after yellow fever vaccination (dated by TCRdb to about 2019). Describing the broader study: The SMART-Seq v4 Ultra Low Input RNA kit was used to prepare libraries from fractions with low cell numbers. The cohort comprised two healthy male donors, one aged 18 to 29 and one aged 30 to 39 years. Bulk TCR alpha and beta repertoires were sequenced longitudinally to track T-cell clones before and after primary and booster YFV17D yellow fever vaccination. Blood was drawn at multiple timepoints before and after primary and secondary immunization, with bulk PBMC replicates and cell subsets isolated.

In the paper's terms, the treatment or condition label means: live attenuated yellow fever vaccine strain. PBMCs were isolated from peripheral blood using a standard Ficoll-Paque protocol. Dynabeads CD4 and CD8 positive selection kits were used to isolate CD4 and CD8 T-cell fractions. TriZol was used to extract RNA from bulk PBMCs, CD4 and CD8 fractions, and dextramer-positive and dextramer-negative fractions. This clonotype showed up many times. What this receptor recognizes is not known. Nothing much larger sits one base from this clone, and base qualities are not available. TCR cDNA was synthesized by 5'RACE template switching, through which a universal primer site and unique molecular identifiers were introduced. cDNA synthesis was primed from both the TCR alpha and TCR beta constant segments. Two PCR steps were used to amplify libraries, with sample barcodes and sequencing adapters being added in the second step. Libraries were sequenced on Illumina HiSeq 2500 (2x100 bp) or NovaSeq (2x150 bp). From the authors' description of their analysis: MIGEC was used to demultiplex reads and collapse the reads into UMI consensus sequences, and MiXCR was used for V(D)J alignment. Clonotypes responding to the vaccine were identified with edgeR on replicate PBMC samples, with the criteria of FDR below 0.01 and a log2 fold change above 5 up to day 15. Each bulk clonotype received a CD4 or CD8 identity based on whether the sequenced CD4 or CD8 repertoire contained that clonotype at higher abundance. TCRdb reprocessed the public reads (quality trimming at Q25 with fastp, clone calling with MiXCR) and kept in-frame beta chains. Rows are unified per CDR3 protein, each entry keeping the most common DNA and genes. TCRdb, not the original authors, processed these V and J calls. This sample holds around 100,000 distinct CDR3 sequences; 7.5% to 9.5% were observed only once. The top ten clonotypes cover 25% of the sample.

Summary of the overall study and its limitations: Because abundant contaminating clonotypes from the bulk population could be contained in FACS-sorted repertoires, computational filtering was required. Because the study included only a couple of donors, the extent to which the findings can be generalized is limited. The secondary T-cell response was found to be weaker but faster than the primary response, with a peak reached on day 5 rather than on day 15. A small fraction of clonotypes appeared in both the CD4 and CD8 compartments, likely as a result of convergent recombination. After the booster, most clones that had expanded after primary vaccination were detected again (around 96% of CD4 and 70% to 90% of CD8), suggesting broad maintenance of memory.

Compared with germline, V lacks 4 bases and J lacks 2 bases; bases without a gene match: 13. The CDR3 runs 17 residues from the cysteine to the phenylalanine. Kept here is only the CDR3 DNA, which spans 51 bases and is read in frame from base 1. Via the germline V gene, CDR1 is MDHEN and CDR2 SYDVKM. The clonotype originates from a man in his thirties or forties who received the YFV17D yellow fever vaccine. Material: CD8+ T cells sorted from PBMCs, obtained 45 days after the yellow fever booster vaccination. The sequence is built from TRBV28 and TRBJ2-5, and TRBD2 matches 7 of the central bases. The nucleotides read TGTGCCAGCAGTTGGGCTTTCCGGGACTACTTACAAGAGACCCAGTACTTC. This yields the protein CASSWAFRDYLQETQYF.